This T cell receptor beta chain was observed in a study of blood T cell repertoires in COVID-19. Study summary: Material from acute and convalescent COVID-19 was sourced from the United States, Italy and Spain. T cells, B-cell-depleted T cells, or PBMCs supplied cDNA or gDNA.

V dropped 3 bases and J dropped 0 bases, with 14 bases sitting between them. The CDR3 contains 15 residues. In germline, CDR1 is DFQATT, CDR2 SNEGSKA (reference sequence). Clones were read by immunoSEQ multiplex PCR, and TCRdb kept only the in-frame ones, dropping some. Of approximately 230,000 clones in the sample, about 86% are singletons; the top ten hold roughly 5.8%. The source of this sequence is an elderly man with acute or convalescent COVID-19. The chain combines TRBV20-1 with TRBJ2-5; TRBD2 might be the D (5 bases). Source material: peripheral blood. The CDR3 reads CSASRASSHQETQYF. DNA of the CDR3: TGCAGTGCTAGTAGGGCTAGCTCCCACCAAGAGACCCAGTACTTC.